This entry describes one TCR beta chain. The sample comes from a study of Ad26.COV2.S vaccination and SARS-CoV-2 variants. Repertoires were generated with immunoSEQ multiplex PCR, while TCRdb's copy carries only in-frame clones and drops some. The data show about 450,000 clones, approximately 89% seen once. Treatment reported: around 19 received Ad26.COV2.S at low or high dose, single or two shots; 5 received placebo; per-sample allocation not given. It was on day 63 after the first vaccine or placebo injection that samples were taken. Germline loops: CDR1 SGHNT, CDR2 YENEEA. V was shortened by 5 bases and J by 7 bases, with 12 bases between the two germline ends. This CDR3 has 13 residues.

Sequenced material: peripheral blood, taken in a trial of Ad26.COV2.S vaccine versus placebo. The TCR comes from a person between 18 and 65 years old who received the Ad26.COV2.S COVID-19 vaccine or a placebo. The chain links TRBV11-3 to TRBJ2-1; D unclear. The CDR3 spells CASSLELRNEQFF. The DNA for the CDR3 is TGTGCCAGCAGCCTCGAATTGAGGAATGAGCAGTTCTTC.